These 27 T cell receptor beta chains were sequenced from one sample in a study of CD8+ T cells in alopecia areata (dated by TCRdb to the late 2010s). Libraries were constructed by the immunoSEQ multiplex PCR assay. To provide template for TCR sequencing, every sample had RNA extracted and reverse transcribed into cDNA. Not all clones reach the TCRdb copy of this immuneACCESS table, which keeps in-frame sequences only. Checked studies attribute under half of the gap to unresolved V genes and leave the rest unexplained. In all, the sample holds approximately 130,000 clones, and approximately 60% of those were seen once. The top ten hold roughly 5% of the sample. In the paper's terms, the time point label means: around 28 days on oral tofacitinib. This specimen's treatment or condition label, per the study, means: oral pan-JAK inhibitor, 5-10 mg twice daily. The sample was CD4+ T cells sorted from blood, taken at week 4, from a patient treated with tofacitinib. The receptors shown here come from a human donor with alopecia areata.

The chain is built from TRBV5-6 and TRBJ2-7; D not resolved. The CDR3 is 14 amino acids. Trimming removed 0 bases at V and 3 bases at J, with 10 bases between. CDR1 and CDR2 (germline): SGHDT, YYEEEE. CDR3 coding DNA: TGTGCCAGCAGCTTGGGTAGGGCCGTCTACGAGCAGTACTTC. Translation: CASSLGRAVYEQYF.

The CDR3: CASRPLKGLAGVSTGELFF. The CDR3 DNA reads as TGTGCCAGCAGGCCCTTGAAGGGACTAGCGGGAGTAAGCACCGGGGAGCTGTTTTTT. V is TRBV28 and J is TRBJ2-2; 14 nucleotides agree with TRBD2. The CDR3 loop spans 19 amino acids. Germline CDR1 MDHEN, CDR2 SYDVKM. Losses at the gene ends were 6 bases for V and 4 bases for J; bases not matched to a gene: 13. The whole variable domain, remainder taken from reference TRBV28 and TRBJ2-2, is DVKVTQSSRYLVKRTGEKVFLECVQDMDHENMFWYRQDPGLGLRLIYFSYDVKMKEKGDIPEGYSVSREKKERFSLILESASTNQTSMYLCASRPLKGLAGVSTGELFFGEGSRLTVL.

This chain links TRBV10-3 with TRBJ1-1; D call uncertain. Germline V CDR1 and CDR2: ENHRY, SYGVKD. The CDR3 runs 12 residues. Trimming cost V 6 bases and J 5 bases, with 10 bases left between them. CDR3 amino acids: CAIRSSRTEAFF. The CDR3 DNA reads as TGTGCCATCAGGTCCAGCCGGACTGAAGCTTTCTTT.

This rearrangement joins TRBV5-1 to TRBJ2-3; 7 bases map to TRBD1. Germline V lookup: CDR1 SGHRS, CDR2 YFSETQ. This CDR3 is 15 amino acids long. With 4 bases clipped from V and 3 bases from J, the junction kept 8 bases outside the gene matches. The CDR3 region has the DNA TGCGCCAGCAGCCTGCTGGGACAGAAAACAGATACGCAGTATTTT. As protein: CASSLLGQKTDTQYF.

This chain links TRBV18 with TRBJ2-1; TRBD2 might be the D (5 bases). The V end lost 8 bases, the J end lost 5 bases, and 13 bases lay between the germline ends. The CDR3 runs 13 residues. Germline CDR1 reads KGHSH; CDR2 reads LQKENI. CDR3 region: CASVGILNNEQFF. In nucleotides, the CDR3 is TGTGCCAGCGTCGGGATTCTCAACAATGAGCAGTTCTTC.

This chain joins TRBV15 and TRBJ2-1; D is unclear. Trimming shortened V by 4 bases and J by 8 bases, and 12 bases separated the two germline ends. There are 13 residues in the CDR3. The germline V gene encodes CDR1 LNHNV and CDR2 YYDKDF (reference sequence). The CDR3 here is CATSIRALDEQFF. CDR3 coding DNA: TGTGCCACCAGCATCCGAGCTCTCGATGAGCAGTTCTTC.

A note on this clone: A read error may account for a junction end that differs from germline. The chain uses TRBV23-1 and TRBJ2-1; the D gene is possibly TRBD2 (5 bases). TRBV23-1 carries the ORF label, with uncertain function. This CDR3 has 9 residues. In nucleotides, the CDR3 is TGCGCCAGCAGTCACCCCGGGATCTTC. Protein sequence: CASSHPGIF.

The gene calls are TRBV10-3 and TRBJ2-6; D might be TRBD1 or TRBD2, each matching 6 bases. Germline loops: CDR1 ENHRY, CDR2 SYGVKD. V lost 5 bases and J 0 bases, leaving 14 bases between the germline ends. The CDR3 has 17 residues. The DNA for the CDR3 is TGTGCCATCAGTCGGGGGACATTGAGCTCTGGGGCCAACGTCCTGACTTTC. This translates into CAISRGTLSSGANVLTF.

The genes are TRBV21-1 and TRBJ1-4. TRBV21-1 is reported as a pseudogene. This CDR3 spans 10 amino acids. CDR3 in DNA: TGTGCCAGCAGGAAGGAAAAACTGTTTTTT. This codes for CASRKEKLFF.

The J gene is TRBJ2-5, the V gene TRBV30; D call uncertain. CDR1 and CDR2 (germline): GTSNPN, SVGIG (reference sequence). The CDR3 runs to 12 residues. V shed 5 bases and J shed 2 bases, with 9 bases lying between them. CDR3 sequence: CAWATGQETQYF. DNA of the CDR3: TGTGCCTGGGCAACTGGACAAGAGACCCAGTACTTC. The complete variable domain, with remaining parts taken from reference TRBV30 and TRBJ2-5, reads SQTIHQWPATLVQPVGSPLSLECTVEGTSNPNLYWYRQAAGRGLQLLFYSVGIGQISSEVPQNLSASRPQDRQFILSSKKLLLSDSGFYLCAWATGQETQYFGPGTRLLVL.

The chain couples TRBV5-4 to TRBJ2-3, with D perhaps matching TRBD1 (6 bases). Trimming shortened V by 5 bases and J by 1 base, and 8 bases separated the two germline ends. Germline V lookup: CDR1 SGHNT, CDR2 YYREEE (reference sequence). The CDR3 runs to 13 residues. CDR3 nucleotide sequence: TGTGCCAGCAGTTACAGGGGCACAGATACGCAGTATTTT. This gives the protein CASSYRGTDTQYF.

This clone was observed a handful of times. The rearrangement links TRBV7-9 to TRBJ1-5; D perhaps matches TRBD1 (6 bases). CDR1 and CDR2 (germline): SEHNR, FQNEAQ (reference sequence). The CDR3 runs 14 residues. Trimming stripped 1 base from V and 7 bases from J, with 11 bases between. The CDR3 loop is CASSLDGGGQPQHF. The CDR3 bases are TGTGCCAGCAGCTTAGACGGGGGCGGGCAGCCCCAGCATTTT.

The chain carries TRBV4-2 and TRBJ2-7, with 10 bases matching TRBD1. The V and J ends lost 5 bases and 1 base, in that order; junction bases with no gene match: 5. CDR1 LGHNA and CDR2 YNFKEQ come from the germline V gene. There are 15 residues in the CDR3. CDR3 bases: TGTGCCAGCAGCTGGGGGACAGGGGTGTCCTACGAGCAGTACTTC. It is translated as CASSWGTGVSYEQYF.

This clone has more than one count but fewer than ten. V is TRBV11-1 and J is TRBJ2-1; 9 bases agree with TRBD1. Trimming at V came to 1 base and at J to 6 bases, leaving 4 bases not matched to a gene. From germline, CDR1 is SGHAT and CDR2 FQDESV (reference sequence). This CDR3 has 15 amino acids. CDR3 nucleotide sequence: TGTGCCAGCAGCTTAGACAGGGGGCGGTTCAATGAGCAGTTCTTC. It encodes CASSLDRGRFNEQFF.

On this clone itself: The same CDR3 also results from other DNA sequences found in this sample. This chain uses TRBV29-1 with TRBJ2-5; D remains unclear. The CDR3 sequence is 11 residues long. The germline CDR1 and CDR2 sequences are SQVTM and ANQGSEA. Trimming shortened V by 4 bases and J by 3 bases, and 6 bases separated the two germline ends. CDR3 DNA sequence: TGCAGCGTTGTCCGAGAAGAGACCCAGTACTTC. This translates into CSVVREETQYF. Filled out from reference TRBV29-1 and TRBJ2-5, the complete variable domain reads SAVISQKPSRDICQRGTSLTIQCQVDSQVTMMFWYRQQPGQSLTLIATANQGSEATYESGFVIDKFPISRPNLTFSTLTVSNMSPEDSSIYLCSVVREETQYFGPGTRLLVL.

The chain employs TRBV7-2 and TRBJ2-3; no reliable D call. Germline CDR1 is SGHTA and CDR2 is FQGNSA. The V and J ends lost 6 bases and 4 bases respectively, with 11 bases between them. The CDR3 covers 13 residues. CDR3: CASSSAGSDTQYF. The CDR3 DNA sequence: TGTGCCAGCAGTTCGGCCGGGTCAGATACGCAGTATTTT.

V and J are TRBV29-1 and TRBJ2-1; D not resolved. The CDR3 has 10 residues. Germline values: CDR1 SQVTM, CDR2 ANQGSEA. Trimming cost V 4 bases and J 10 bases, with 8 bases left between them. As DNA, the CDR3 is TGCAGCGTTGTGTCCGAAGAGCAGTTCTTC. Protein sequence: CSVVSEEQFF.

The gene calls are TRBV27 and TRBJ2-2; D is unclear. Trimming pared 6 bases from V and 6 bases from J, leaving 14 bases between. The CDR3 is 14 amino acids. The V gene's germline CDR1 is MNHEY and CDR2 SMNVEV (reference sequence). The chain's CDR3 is CASSLRNAAGELFF. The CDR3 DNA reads TGTGCCAGCAGCCTCAGGAATGCAGCCGGGGAGCTGTTTTTT.

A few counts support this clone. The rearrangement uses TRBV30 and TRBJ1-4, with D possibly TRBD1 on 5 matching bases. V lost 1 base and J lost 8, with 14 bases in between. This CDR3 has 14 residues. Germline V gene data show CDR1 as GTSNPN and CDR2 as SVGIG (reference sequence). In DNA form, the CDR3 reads TGTGCCTGGAGTGCGCCGGGACTGCAAGAAAAACTGTTTTTT. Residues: CAWSAPGLQEKLFF.

The CDR3 protein is CASSESAGTSVSYEQYF. In DNA, the CDR3 is TGTGCCAGCAGTGAATCCGCCGGGACTAGCGTTTCCTACGAGCAGTACTTC. V usage is TRBV25-1 and J usage is TRBJ2-7, with TRBD2 matching 10 bases. After removal of 1 base from V and 1 base from J, the junction contained 7 bases not matched to a gene. The CDR3 loop spans 17 amino acids. Germline-derived CDR1 and CDR2 are MGHDK and SYGVNS.

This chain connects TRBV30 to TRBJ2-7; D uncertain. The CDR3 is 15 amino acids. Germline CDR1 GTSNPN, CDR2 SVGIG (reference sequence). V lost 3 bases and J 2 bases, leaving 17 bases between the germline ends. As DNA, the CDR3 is TGTGCCTGGAGCCGTTGGGATAGGGTCACCTACGAGCAGTACTTC. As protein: CAWSRWDRVTYEQYF. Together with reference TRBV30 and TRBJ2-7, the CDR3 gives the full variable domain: SQTIHQWPATLVQPVGSPLSLECTVEGTSNPNLYWYRQAAGRGLQLLFYSVGIGQISSEVPQNLSASRPQDRQFILSSKKLLLSDSGFYLCAWSRWDRVTYEQYFGPGTRLTVT.

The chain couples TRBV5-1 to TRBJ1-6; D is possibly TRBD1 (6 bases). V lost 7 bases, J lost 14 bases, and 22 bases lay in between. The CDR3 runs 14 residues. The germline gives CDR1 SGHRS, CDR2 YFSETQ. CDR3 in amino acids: CASSQDSAGKALHF. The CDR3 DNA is TGCGCCAGCTCACAGGACAGTGCCGGAAAGGCCCTCCACTTT.

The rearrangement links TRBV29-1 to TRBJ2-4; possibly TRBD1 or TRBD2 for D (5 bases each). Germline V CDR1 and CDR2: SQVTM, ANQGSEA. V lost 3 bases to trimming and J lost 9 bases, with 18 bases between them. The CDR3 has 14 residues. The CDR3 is CSVDVGPLSPIQYF. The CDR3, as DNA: TGCAGCGTTGACGTGGGACCCCTCTCCCCCATTCAGTACTTC.

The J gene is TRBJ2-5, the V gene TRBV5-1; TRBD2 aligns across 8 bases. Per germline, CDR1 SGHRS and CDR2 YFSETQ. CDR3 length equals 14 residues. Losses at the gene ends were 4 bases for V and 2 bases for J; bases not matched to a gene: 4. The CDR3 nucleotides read TGCGCCAGCAGCCTTGCTAGCGGGCAAGAGACCCAGTACTTC. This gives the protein CASSLASGQETQYF.

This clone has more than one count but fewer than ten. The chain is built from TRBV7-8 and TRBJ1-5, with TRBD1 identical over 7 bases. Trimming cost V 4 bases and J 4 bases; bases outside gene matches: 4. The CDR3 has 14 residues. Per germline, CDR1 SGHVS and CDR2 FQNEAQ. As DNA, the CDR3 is TGTGCCAGCAGCTCCGACAGGGTTAATCAGCCCCAGCATTTT. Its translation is CASSSDRVNQPQHF.

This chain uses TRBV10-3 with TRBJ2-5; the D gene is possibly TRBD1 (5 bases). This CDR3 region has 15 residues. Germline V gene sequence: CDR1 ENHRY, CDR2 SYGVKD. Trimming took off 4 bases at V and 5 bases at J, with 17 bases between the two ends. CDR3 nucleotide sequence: TGTGCCATCAGTGTAGGGCAGGGTACTGGCGAGACCCAGTACTTC. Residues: CAISVGQGTGETQYF.

The DNA of the CDR3 is TGTGCCTGGAGTGTCTTATGGGGGACAGGTGAAAACTACGAGCAGTACTTC. This translates into CAWSVLWGTGENYEQYF. The chain uses TRBV30 and TRBJ2-7, with 8 bases that match TRBD1. Unmatched junction bases numbered 13, after V lost 0 bases and J lost 3 bases. The CDR3 extends over 17 amino acids. Per germline, CDR1 GTSNPN and CDR2 SVGIG (reference sequence).